What follows are 8 T cell receptor beta chains derived from one specimen sequenced in a study of T cells in Graves' hyperthyroidism and ophthalmopathy. Regions amplified from RNA transcripts were the TCR beta CDR3 regions. The TCR CDR3 first-round RT-PCR relied on the HTBI primer set. Using its own MiXCR run on the multiplex PCR reads, TCRdb lists one record per CDR3 protein. The sample lists fewer than 250,000 distinct CDR3 sequences, roughly 15% seen once, with 25% to 30% in the top ten. Sequenced material: blood. Every receptor here comes from a woman aged 18-35 years with Graves' ophthalmopathy.

This clonotype was counted at least ten times. The chain has TRBV5-5 and TRBJ2-7; 12 bases match TRBD2. CDR3 length: 14 amino acids. The trim removed 4 bases at V and 7 bases at J, leaving 6 bases unmatched. The germline V gene has CDR1 SGHKS and CDR2 YYEKEE (reference sequence). In nucleotides, the CDR3 is TGTGCCAGCAGCCACCTAGCGGGGGGGCTTGAGCAGTACTTC. Translation: CASSHLAGGLEQYF.

This clonotype has a count of ten or more. Its ends do not fully match the called genes, so a read error is possible. The chain recombines TRBV7-2 with TRBJ2-6, with D maybe TRBD2 (5 bases). Germline CDR1 SGHTA, CDR2 FQGNSA. CDR3 length: 16 residues. The chain's CDR3 is CASGFAGSSGANVLTF. The CDR3 DNA reads as TGTGCCAGCGGCTTTGCGGGTAGCTCTGGGGCCAACGTCCTGACTTTC.

This clonotype has a count of ten or more. V usage is TRBV7-9 and J usage is TRBJ2-5; D uncertain. V was clipped by 2 bases and J by 9 bases, with 7 bases between them. CDR3 length: 11 residues. Germline-derived CDR1 and CDR2 are SEHNR and FQNEAQ (reference sequence). CDR3 in amino acids: CASSLSQAQYF. The CDR3 DNA is TGTGCCAGCAGCTTAAGCCAAGCCCAGTACTTC.

This clonotype was seen many times. J is TRBJ2-4 and V is TRBV13, with D possibly TRBD1 on 6 matching bases. This CDR3 has 16 amino acids. Germline CDR1 reads PRHDT; CDR2 reads FYEKMQ (reference sequence). The V end lost 6 bases, the J end lost 1 base, and 16 bases lay between the germline ends. CDR3 sequence (DNA): TGTGCCAGCAGTAGACAGGTGGAAGGGGCCAAAAACATTCAGTACTTC. Translation gives CASSRQVEGAKNIQYF.

The sample holds many counts of this clonotype. The chain is built from TRBV28 and TRBJ2-7; a weak D match, TRBD2 (7 bases). Germline CDR1 is MDHEN and CDR2 is SYDVKM. The CDR3 covers 15 residues. The V gene lost 6 bases and the J gene lost 0 bases, with 15 bases spanning the gap. The CDR3 here is CASRGGGRGSYEQYF. CDR3 DNA sequence: TGTGCCAGCAGGGGGGGGGGCAGGGGCTCCTACGAGCAGTACTTC.

This clonotype was detected many times. V gene TRBV28 combines with J gene TRBJ1-4; D might be TRBD1 (5 bases). This CDR3 region has 17 residues. V was pared by 5 bases and J by 4 bases, with 20 bases between. The V gene's germline CDR1 is MDHEN and CDR2 SYDVKM. CDR3 DNA sequence: TGTGCCAGCAGTACCCCTTGGGGCCAGGCACTTAATGAAAAACTGTTTTTT. Translated: CASSTPWGQALNEKLFF.

This clonotype showed up many times. V usage is TRBV27 and J usage is TRBJ2-1, with D possibly being TRBD2 (5 bases). The V gene lost 1 base and the J gene lost 1 base, with 17 bases spanning the gap. The CDR3 contains 18 residues. The V gene's germline CDR1 is MNHEY and CDR2 SMNVEV (reference sequence). CDR3 loop: CASSLFLGSSSSYNEQFF. The CDR3 DNA reads TGTGCCAGCAGTTTATTCTTAGGATCTAGCTCTTCCTACAATGAGCAGTTCTTC.

The rearrangement joins TRBV28 to TRBJ2-5; 15 nucleotides match TRBD2. Trimming cost V 7 bases and J 6 bases; bases outside gene matches: 18. This CDR3 has 19 residues. Germline V gene data show CDR1 as MDHEN and CDR2 as SYDVKM. The CDR3 DNA reads as TGTGCCAGCAACCCAACGGTGAGGACTAGCGGGAGGGTGAAAAAGACCCAGTACTTC. Protein sequence: CASNPTVRTSGRVKKTQYF.